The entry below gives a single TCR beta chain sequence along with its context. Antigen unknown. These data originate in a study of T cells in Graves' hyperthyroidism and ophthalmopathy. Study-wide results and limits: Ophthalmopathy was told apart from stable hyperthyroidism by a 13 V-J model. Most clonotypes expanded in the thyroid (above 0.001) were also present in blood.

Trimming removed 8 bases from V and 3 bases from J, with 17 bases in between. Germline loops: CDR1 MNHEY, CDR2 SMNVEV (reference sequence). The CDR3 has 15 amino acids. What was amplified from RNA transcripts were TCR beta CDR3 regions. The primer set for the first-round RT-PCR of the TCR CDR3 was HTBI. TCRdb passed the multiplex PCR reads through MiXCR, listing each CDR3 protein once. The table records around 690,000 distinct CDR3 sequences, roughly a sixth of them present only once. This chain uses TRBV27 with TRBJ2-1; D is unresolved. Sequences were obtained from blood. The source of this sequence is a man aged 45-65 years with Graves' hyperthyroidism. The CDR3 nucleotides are TGTGCCAGCTCATACGCAGGAACGTACTACAATGAGCAGTTCTTC. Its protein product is CASSYAGTYYNEQFF.